Listed here is a single TCR beta chain. Its specificity is unknown. iRepertoire HTBI primers and Arm-PCR of CDR3 regions built TCR beta libraries. Each CDR3 protein gets one entry after TCRdb re-called the multiplex PCR reads with MiXCR. The data show 600,000 to 800,000 distinct CDR3 sequences, about 32% seen once. This entry comes from a study of regulatory T cells in long-lasting Graves disease. This CDR3 has 13 amino acids. V was pared by 5 bases and J by 3 bases, with 8 bases between. Germline V CDR1 and CDR2: MNHEY, SVGEGT. The study's findings and limits: Comparison showed that persistent patients shared more public clonotypes (under 3,000) than new patients (nearly 1,000).

Time point indicated: persistent/refractory GD, antithyroid drugs over 5 years with positive TRAb. RNA extracted from PBMCs served as the sequencing template. The chain uses TRBV6-2 or TRBV6-3 and TRBJ1-5; D not certain. The receptor's source is a female donor with Graves disease. The sample consisted of peripheral blood mononuclear cells (PBMCs), taken when the disease was refractory, from a patient treated with antithyroid drugs. CDR3 region: CASSRQTNQPQHF. The CDR3 DNA follows: TGTGCCAGCAGTAGGCAGACCAATCAGCCCCAGCATTTT.